This T cell receptor beta chain was retrieved from a study of T cell responses to AZD1222 COVID-19 vaccine. Across the whole study: Second-dose intervals of approximately 4 or approximately 12 weeks were pooled. Study outcomes and limitations: No day 14 peak samples; only post-peak repertoires were characterized. Donors were largely white British and mainly female; clonal diversity was possibly underestimated.

Produced via immunoSEQ multiplex PCR; TCRdb's table is partial and in-frame only. The table includes 150,000 to 160,000 clones, around 90% detected once. Trimming took off 4 bases at V and 5 bases at J, with 29 bases between the two ends. The CDR3 extends over 20 amino acids. Germline assignment: CDR1 KGHDR and CDR2 SFDVKD. As for this clone: Its specificity is not known.

The genes are TRBV24-1 and TRBJ1-5, with D hard to call. This sequence was found in an adult in good health. The source was peripheral blood, collected on day 0 of AZD1222 vaccination. The CDR3 spells CATSDPGTGTANIRYQPQHF. CDR3 in DNA: TGTGCCACCAGTGACCCCGGAACCGGTACAGCCAACATAAGGTATCAGCCCCAGCATTTT.